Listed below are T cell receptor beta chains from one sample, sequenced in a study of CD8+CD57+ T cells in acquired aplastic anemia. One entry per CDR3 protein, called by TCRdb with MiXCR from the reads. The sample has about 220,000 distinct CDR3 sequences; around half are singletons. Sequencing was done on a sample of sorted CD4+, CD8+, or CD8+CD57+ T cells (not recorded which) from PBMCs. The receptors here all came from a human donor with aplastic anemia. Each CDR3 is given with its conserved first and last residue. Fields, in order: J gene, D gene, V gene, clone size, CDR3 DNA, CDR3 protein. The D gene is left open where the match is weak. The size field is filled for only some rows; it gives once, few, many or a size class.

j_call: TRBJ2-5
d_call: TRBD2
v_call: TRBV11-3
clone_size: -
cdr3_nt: TGTGCCAGCAGCTTAGCCGGGGCGGCGGGGGTGGAGACCCAGTACTTC
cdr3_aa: CASSLAGAAGVETQYF

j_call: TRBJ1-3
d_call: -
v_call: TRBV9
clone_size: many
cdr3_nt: TGTGCCAGCAGCGCACAGGGTTCTGGAAACACCATATATTTT
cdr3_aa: CASSAQGSGNTIYF

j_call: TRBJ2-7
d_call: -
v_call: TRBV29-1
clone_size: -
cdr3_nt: TGCAGTGCCGCTGATTTGGGCACTGGCGGCGGGATCTACGAGCAGTACTTC
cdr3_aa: CSAADLGTGGGIYEQYF

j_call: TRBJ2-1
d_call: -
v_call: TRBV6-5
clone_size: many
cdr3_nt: TGTGCCAGCAGTTTCGACCCATCCTACAATGAGCAGTTCTTC
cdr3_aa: CASSFDPSYNEQFF

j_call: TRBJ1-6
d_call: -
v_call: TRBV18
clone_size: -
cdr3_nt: TGTGCCAGCTCACTCGAAGCTAATTCACCCCTCCACTTT
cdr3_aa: CASSLEANSPLHF

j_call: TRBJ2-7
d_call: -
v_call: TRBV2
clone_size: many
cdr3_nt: TGTGCCAGCAGTGGTAGCGAGCAGTACTTC
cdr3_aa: CASSGSEQYF

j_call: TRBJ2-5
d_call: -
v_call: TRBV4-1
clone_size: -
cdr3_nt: TGCGCCAGCAGCCAAGGATGGGGGGTAGGAGAGACCCAGTACTTC
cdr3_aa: CASSQGWGVGETQYF

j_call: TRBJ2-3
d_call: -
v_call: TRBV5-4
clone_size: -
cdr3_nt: TGTGCCAGCAGCTTGGTTTATGGTGGGTCAGATACGCAGTATTTT
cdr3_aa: CASSLVYGGSDTQYF

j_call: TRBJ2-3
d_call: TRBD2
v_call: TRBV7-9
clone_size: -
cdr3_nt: TGTGCCAGCAGCTCCCGGTCTAGCGGGAGGGCTTGGGATACGCAGTATTTT
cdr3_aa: CASSSRSSGRAWDTQYF

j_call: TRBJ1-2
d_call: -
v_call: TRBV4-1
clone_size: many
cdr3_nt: TGCGCCAGCAGCCAAGGAGAGACCACAGGGAACGGCTACACCTTC
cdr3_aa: CASSQGETTGNGYTF

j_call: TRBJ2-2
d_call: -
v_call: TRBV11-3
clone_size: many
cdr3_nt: TGTGCCAGCAGCTCACTGGACGGCACCGGGGAGCTGTTTTTT
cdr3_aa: CASSSLDGTGELFF

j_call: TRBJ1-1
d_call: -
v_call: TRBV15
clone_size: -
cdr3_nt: TGTGCCACCAGCAGGTCAAAGAACACTGAAGCTTTCTTT
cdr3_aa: CATSRSKNTEAFF

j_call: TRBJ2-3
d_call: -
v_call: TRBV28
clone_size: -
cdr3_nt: TGTGCCAGCAGTTTACAGACAGGCCCAGATACGCAGTATTTT
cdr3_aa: CASSLQTGPDTQYF

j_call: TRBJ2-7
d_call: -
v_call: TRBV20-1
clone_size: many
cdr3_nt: TGCAGTGCTAGAGTCCCGGACAGACCCCTCTACGAGCAGTACTTC
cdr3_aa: CSARVPDRPLYEQYF

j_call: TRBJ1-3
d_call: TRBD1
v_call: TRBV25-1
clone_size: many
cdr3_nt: TGTGCCAGCAGGGACCGGGACAGTTCTCCGCACACCATATATTTT
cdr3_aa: CASRDRDSSPHTIYF

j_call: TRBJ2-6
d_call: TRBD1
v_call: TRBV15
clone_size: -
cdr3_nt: TGTGCCACCAGCATGCTGACAGGGGATGGGGCCAACGTCCTGACTTTC
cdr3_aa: CATSMLTGDGANVLTF

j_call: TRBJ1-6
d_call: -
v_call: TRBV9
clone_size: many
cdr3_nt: TGTGCCAGTGGAACACCCCTCCACTTT
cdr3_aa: CASGTPLHF

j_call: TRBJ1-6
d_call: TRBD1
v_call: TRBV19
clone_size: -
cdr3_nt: TGTGCCAGTAGTATTCGTGGACAGGGCAATAATTCACCCCTCCACTTT
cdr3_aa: CASSIRGQGNNSPLHF

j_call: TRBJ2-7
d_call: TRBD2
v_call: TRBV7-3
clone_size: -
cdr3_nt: TGTGCCAGCAGCTTAGTAGCGGGAGACGAGCAGTACTTC
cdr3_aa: CASSLVAGDEQYF

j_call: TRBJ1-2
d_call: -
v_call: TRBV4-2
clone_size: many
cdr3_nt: TGTGCCAGCAGATCGGTGGGTACGGAAGACGTGTATGGCTACACCTTC
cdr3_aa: CASRSVGTEDVYGYTF

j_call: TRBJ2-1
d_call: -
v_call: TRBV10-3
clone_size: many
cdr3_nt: TGTGCCATCAGTGAGAGGGGGGGGGGGGTTGAGCAGTTCTTC
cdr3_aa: CAISERGGGVEQFF

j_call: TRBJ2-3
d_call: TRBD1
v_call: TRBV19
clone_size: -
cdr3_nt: TGTGCCAGTAGTATTGGACAGGGCAGCACAGATACGCAGTATTTT
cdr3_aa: CASSIGQGSTDTQYF